The 14 T cell receptor beta chains presented below share a single source sample, sequenced in a study of identical twins. One entry per CDR3 protein results from TCRdb running MiXCR on the 5' RACE reads. The repertoire holds around 340,000 distinct CDR3 sequences, with roughly an eighth as singletons. These data also featured in a second study, about yellow fever vaccine responses in identical twins.

Sequencing was carried out using CD8+ T cells sorted from blood. The receptors derive from a woman under 30 in good health.

The V and J genes are TRBV28 and TRBJ2-7, with unresolved D. Trimming took 2 bases from V and 4 from J, leaving 6 bases between them. The CDR3 has 12 amino acids. Germline V gives CDR1 MDHEN, CDR2 SYDVKM. The CDR3 DNA is TGTGCCAGCAGTTTACTAGATTACGAGCAGTACTTC. Translating it yields CASSLLDYEQYF.

V is TRBV6-1 and J is TRBJ2-5; 12 bases are a match to TRBD2. The CDR3 loop spans 16 amino acids. The germline gives CDR1 MNHNS, CDR2 SASEGT. Unmatched junction bases numbered 7, after V lost 3 bases and J lost 5 bases. CDR3 loop: CASSDLAGGPSETQYF. The CDR3 DNA reads TGTGCCAGCAGTGACCTAGCGGGAGGGCCTTCTGAGACCCAGTACTTC.

V gene TRBV27 combines with J gene TRBJ2-3; 7 bases are a match to TRBD2. This CDR3 comprises 13 residues. Trimming took 11 bases from V and 7 from J; bases not matched to a gene: 12. Germline V gives CDR1 MNHEY, CDR2 SMNVEV (reference sequence). CDR3 nucleotide sequence: TGTGCCTCAATGGGGGGGGGATTCAATACGCAGTATTTT. Its protein is CASMGGGFNTQYF.

The DNA for the CDR3 is TGTGCCAGCAGGTCTGGGGTTGGCAACACTGAAGCTTTCTTT. Translated, it gives CASRSGVGNTEAFF. The J gene is TRBJ1-1, the V gene TRBV2; D unresolved. V was cut by 6 bases and J by 2 bases, with 13 bases left in between. The CDR3 runs to 14 residues. From germline, CDR1 is SNHLY and CDR2 FYNNEI.

This clonotype was seen only a few times. V usage is TRBV4-1 and J usage is TRBJ2-7; TRBD2 agrees at 11 bases. Per germline, CDR1 MGHRA and CDR2 YSYEKL. After removal of 0 bases from V and 2 bases from J, the junction contained 9 bases not matched to a gene. The CDR3 is made up of 18 amino acids. Here the CDR3 reads CASSQEIWTSGPPYEQYV. CDR3 in DNA: TGCGCCAGCAGCCAAGAAATCTGGACTAGCGGGCCCCCCTACGAGCAGTACGTC.

The table lists this clonotype with a count of one. The DNA of the CDR3 is TGTGCCAGCAGCTTCTTCGGGGACTATACCTACGAGCAGTACTTC. It translates to CASSFFGDYTYEQYF. The genes are TRBV5-5 and TRBJ2-7; 7 bases map to TRBD2. V shed 2 bases, J shed 2 bases, and the junction held 7 bases outside the gene matches. CDR1 and CDR2 from the germline V gene are SGHKS and YYEKEE (reference sequence). The CDR3 is made up of 15 amino acids.

The rearrangement uses TRBV2 and TRBJ2-2; D gene unclear. Germline lookup yields CDR1 SNHLY and CDR2 FYNNEI. V was cut by 7 bases and J by 8 bases, with 11 bases left in between. The CDR3 runs 12 residues. The CDR3 region is CASTSTAGELFF. DNA for the CDR3: TGTGCCAGCACTTCCACAGCGGGGGAGCTGTTTTTT.

There are a few counts of this clonotype. The genes are TRBV5-1 and TRBJ2-1, with 8 bases matching TRBD2. Unmatched junction bases numbered 7, after V lost 2 bases and J lost 3 bases. The CDR3 totals 16 residues. CDR1 and CDR2 from the germline V gene are SGHRS and YFSETQ. The CDR3 loop is CASSLAGASNYNEQFF. The CDR3 bases are TGCGCCAGCAGCTTAGCGGGGGCTTCTAACTACAATGAGCAGTTCTTC.

This clonotype appeared a few times. The chain employs TRBV3-1 and TRBJ2-5; 15 bases are a match to TRBD2. The length of the CDR3 is 16 residues. V lost 0 bases, J lost 4 bases, and 0 bases stayed unmatched. The germline V gene has CDR1 LGHDT and CDR2 YNNKEL (reference sequence). The CDR3 loop reads CASSQEGLAGGETQYF. Written as DNA, the CDR3 is TGTGCCAGCAGCCAAGAGGGACTAGCGGGGGGAGAGACCCAGTACTTC.

This clonotype has a handful of counts. The genes are TRBV15 and TRBJ2-1, with TRBD2 identical over 8 bases. The CDR3 covers 15 residues. Losses at the gene ends were 8 bases for V and 7 bases for J; bases not matched to a gene: 13. Looked up from germline, CDR1 is LNHNV and CDR2 is YYDKDF (reference sequence). CDR3 loop: CATEHSSGSSNEQFF. CDR3 in DNA: TGTGCCACCGAGCATTCGAGCGGGAGCTCGAATGAGCAGTTCTTC.

This clonotype was recorded many times. The rearrangement joins TRBV28 to TRBJ2-5, with TRBD1 identical over 7 bases. The CDR3 has 14 amino acids. V lost 6 bases to trimming and J lost 2 bases; unmatched junction nucleotides: 6. Germline V gene data show CDR1 as MDHEN and CDR2 as SYDVKM. CDR3 nucleotides: TGTGCCAGCAGCCCCCCGGGACAGCAAGAGACCCAGTACTTC. Its translation is CASSPPGQQETQYF.

The chain couples TRBV5-8 to TRBJ2-1, with TRBD1 as a possible D gene (6 bases). V lost 5 bases, J lost 3 bases, and 18 bases lay in between. CDR1 and CDR2 (germline): SGHTS, YDEGEE. This CDR3 spans 16 amino acids. CDR3 protein: CASRDRVGGLYNEQFF. CDR3 sequence (DNA): TGTGCCAGCAGGGACCGGGTTGGGGGCCTCTACAATGAGCAGTTCTTC.

This chain joins TRBV4-2 and TRBJ2-5, with unresolved D. Trimming shortened V by 0 bases and J by 6 bases, and 14 bases separated the two germline ends. The CDR3 sequence is 15 residues long. Germline CDR1 LGHNA, CDR2 YNFKEQ. CDR3 in amino acids: CASSQDPGSTQTQYF. DNA of the CDR3: TGTGCCAGCAGCCAAGATCCCGGCTCCACCCAGACCCAGTACTTC.

The sample holds a few counts of this clonotype. The V gene is TRBV10-3, the J gene TRBJ2-1; tentatively, D is TRBD2 (6 bases). The length of the CDR3 is 16 residues. V was pared by 0 bases and J by 6 bases, with 15 bases between. The germline V gene encodes CDR1 ENHRY and CDR2 SYGVKD. The CDR3 reads CAISESLTGVSNEQFF. For the CDR3, the DNA is TGTGCCATCAGTGAGTCCCTAACGGGAGTAAGCAATGAGCAGTTCTTC.